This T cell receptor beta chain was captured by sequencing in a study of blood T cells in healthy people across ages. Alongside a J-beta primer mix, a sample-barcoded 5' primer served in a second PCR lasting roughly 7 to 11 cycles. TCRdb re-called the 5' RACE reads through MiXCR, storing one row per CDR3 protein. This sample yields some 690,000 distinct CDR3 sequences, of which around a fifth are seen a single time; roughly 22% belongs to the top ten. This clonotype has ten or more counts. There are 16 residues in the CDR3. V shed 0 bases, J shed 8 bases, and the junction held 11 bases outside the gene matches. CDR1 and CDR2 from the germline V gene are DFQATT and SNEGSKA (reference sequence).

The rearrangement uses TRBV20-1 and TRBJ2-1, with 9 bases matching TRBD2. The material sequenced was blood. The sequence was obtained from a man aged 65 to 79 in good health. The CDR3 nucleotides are TGCAGTGCTAGAGATTCGCGCCTAGCGGGACTCGATGAGCAGTTCTTC. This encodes CSARDSRLAGLDEQFF.